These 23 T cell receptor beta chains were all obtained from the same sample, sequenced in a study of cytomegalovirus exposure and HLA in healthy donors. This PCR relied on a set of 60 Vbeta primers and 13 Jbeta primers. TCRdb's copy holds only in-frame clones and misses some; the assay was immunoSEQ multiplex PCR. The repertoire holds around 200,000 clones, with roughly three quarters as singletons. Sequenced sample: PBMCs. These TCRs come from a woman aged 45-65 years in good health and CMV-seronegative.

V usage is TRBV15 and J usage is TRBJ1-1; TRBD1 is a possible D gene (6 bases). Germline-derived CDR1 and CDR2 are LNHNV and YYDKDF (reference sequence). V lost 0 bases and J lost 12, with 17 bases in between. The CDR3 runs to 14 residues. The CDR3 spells CATSRDYADSGPFF. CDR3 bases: TGTGCCACCAGCAGAGATTACGCGGACAGCGGTCCTTTCTTT.

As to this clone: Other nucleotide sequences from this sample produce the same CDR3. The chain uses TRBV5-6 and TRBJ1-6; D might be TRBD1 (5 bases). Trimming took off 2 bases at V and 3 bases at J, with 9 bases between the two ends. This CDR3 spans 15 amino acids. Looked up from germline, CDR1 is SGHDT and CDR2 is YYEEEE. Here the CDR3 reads CASSFSGNYNSPLHF. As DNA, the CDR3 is TGTGCCAGCAGCTTCTCAGGGAACTATAATTCACCCCTCCACTTT. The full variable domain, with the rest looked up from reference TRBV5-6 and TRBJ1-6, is DAGVTQSPTHLIKTRGQQVTLRCSPKSGHDTVSWYQQALGQGPQFIFQYYEEEERQRGNFPDRFSGHQFPNYSSELNVNALLLGDSALYLCASSFSGNYNSPLHFGNGTRLTVT.

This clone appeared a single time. The CDR3 here is CASSLGGRDRKDTQYF. The CDR3 bases are TGTGCCAGCAGCTTAGGTGGGCGGGATCGAAAGGATACGCAGTATTTT. The chain employs TRBV7-9 and TRBJ2-3; tentatively, D is TRBD2 (6 bases). CDR3 size: 16 residues. Trimming stripped 1 base from V and 6 bases from J, with 17 bases between. CDR1 and CDR2 (germline): SEHNR, FQNEAQ (reference sequence).

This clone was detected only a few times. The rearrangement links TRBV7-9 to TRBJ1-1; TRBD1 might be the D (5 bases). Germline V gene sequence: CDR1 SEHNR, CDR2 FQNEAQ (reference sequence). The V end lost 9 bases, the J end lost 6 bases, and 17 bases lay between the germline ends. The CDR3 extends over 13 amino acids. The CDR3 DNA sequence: TGTGCCAGTTTGCTCCTTCAGGGATCTGAAGCTTTCTTT. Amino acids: CASLLLQGSEAFF.

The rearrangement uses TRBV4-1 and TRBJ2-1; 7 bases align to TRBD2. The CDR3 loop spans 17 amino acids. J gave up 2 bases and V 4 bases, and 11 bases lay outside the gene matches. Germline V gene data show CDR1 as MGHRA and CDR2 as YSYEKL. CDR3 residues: CASSPMGGGGPYNEQFF. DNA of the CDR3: TGCGCCAGCAGCCCAATGGGCGGGGGTGGCCCCTACAATGAGCAGTTCTTC.

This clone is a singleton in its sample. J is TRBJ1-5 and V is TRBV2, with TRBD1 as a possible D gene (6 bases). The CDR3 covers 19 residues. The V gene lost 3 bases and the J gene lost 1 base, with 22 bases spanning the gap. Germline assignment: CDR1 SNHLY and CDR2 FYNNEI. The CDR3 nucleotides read TGTGCCAGCAGTGACCCCCCCGGGACAACTTTGCGGAGCAATCAGCCCCAGCATTTT. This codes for CASSDPPGTTLRSNQPQHF.

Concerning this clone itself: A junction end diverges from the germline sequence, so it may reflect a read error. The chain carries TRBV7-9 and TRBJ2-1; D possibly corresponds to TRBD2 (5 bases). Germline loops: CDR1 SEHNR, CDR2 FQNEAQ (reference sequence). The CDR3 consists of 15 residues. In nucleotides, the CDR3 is TGTTCCAGCAGCTTAGAAGGGCTAGCCGGCGATGAGCAGTTCTTC. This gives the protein CSSSLEGLAGDEQFF.

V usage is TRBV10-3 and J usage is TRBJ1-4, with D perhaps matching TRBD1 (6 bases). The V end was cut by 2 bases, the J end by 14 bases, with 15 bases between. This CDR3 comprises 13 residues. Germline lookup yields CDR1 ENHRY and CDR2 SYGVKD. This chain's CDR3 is CAISEGGRGNLFF. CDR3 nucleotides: TGTGCCATCAGTGAGGGGGGGCGGGGGAACCTGTTTTTT.

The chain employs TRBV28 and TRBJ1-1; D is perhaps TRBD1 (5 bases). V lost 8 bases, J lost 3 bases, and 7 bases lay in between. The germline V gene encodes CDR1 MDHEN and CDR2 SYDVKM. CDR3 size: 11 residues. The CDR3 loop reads CASFRDTEAFF. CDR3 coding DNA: TGTGCCAGCTTCAGGGACACTGAAGCTTTCTTT.

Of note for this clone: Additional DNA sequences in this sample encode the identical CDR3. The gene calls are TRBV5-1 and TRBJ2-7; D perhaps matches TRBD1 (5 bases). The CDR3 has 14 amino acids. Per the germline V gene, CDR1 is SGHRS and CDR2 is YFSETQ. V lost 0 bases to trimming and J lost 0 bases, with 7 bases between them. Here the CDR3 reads CASSLGQSSYEQYF. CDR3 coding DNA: TGCGCCAGCAGCTTGGGACAGAGCTCCTACGAGCAGTACTTC.

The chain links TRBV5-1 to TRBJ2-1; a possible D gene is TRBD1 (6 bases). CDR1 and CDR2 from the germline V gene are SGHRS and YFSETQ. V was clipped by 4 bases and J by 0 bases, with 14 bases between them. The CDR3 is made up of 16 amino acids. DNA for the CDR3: TGCGCCAGCAGCGAAGGACAGTCCAGCTCCTACAATGAGCAGTTCTTC. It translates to CASSEGQSSSYNEQFF.

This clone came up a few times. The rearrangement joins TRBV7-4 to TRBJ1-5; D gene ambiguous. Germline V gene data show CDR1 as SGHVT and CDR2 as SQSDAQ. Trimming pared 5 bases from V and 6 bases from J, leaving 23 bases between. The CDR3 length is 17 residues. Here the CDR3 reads CASSSYPDATWSQPQHF. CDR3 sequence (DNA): TGTGCCAGCAGCAGCTACCCCGACGCTACGTGGAGTCAGCCCCAGCATTTT.

The CDR3, as DNA: TGTGCCAGCAGTTTAGGCCCGGGACAGGGGAACACCGGGGAGCTGTTTTTT. This codes for CASSLGPGQGNTGELFF. This chain links TRBV28 with TRBJ2-2, with 9 bases matching TRBD1. From germline, CDR1 is MDHEN and CDR2 SYDVKM. The CDR3 extends over 17 amino acids. With V trimmed by 2 bases and J by 1 base, 5 bases remained unmatched.

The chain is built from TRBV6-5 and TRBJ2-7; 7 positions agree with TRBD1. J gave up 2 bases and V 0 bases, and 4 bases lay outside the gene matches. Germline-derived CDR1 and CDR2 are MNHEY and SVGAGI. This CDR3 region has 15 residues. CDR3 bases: TGTGCCAGCAGTTACTCACCAGGGGGAGCCTACGAGCAGTACTTC. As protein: CASSYSPGGAYEQYF.

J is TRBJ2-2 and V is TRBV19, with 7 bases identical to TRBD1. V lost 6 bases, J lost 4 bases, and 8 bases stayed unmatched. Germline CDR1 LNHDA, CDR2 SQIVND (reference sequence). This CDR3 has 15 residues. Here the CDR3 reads CASRSGRGSTGELFF. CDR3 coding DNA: TGTGCCAGTAGATCGGGCAGGGGGTCCACCGGGGAGCTGTTTTTT.

The DNA of the CDR3 is TGTGCCATCAGATCGGGACTAGCGGGAGTCTTGGAGCAGTACTTC. It translates to CAIRSGLAGVLEQYF. The rearrangement uses TRBV10-3 and TRBJ2-5; the match to TRBD2 covers 14 bases. The junction had 11 bases not matched to a gene; V was cut back by 6 bases and J by 11 bases. Germline V gene sequence: CDR1 ENHRY, CDR2 SYGVKD. The CDR3 totals 15 residues.

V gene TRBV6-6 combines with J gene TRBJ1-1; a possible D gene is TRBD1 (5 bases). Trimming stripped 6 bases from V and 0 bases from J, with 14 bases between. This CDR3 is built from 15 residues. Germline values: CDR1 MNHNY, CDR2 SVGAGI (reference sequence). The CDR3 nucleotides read TGTGCCAGCAGCCCGGCGGGGGTTATGAACACTGAAGCTTTCTTT. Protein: CASSPAGVMNTEAFF.

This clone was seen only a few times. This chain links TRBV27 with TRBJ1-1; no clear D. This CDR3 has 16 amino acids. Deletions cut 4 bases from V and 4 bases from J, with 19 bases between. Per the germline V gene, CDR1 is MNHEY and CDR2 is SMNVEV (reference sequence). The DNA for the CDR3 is TGTGCCAGCAGTTCCTACTACTCCCGGGGAGGCACTGAAGCTTTCTTT. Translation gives CASSSYYSRGGTEAFF.

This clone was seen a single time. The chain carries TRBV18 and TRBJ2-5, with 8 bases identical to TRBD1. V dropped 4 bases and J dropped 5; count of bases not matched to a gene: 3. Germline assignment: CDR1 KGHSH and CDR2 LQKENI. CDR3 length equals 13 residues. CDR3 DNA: TGTGCCAGCTCACGACAGGGGCGGGAGACCCAGTACTTC. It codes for CASSRQGRETQYF. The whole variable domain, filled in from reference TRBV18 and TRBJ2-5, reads NAGVMQNPRHLVRRRGQEARLRCSPMKGHSHVYWYRQLPEEGLKFMVYLQKENIIDESGMPKERFSAEFPKEGPSILRIQQVVRGDSAAYFCASSRQGRETQYFGPGTRLLVL.

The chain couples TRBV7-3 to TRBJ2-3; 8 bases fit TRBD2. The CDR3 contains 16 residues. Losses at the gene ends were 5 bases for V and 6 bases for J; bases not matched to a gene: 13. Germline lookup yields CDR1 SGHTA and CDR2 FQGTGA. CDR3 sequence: CASSKNPAGGVDTQYF. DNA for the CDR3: TGTGCCAGCAGCAAAAATCCCGCGGGAGGTGTTGATACGCAGTATTTT.

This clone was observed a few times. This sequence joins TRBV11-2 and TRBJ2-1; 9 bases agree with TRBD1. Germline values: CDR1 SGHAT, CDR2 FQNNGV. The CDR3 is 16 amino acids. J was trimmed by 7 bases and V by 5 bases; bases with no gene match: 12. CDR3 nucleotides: TGTGCCAGCAGCCGCATCGGGACAGGGTCCTCAAATGAGCAGTTCTTC. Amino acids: CASSRIGTGSSNEQFF.

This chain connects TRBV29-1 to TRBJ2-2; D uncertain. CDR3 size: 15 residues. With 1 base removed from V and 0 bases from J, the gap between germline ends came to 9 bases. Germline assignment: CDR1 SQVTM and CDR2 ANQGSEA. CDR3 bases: TGCAGCGTTGAAGGTCCCGAGCCGAACACCGGGGAGCTGTTTTTT. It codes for CSVEGPEPNTGELFF.

CDR3 sequence: CAISDSSGSVSYF. CDR3 DNA sequence: TGTGCCATCAGTGATAGTTCAGGTTCGGTCTCGTACTTC. J is TRBJ2-7 and V is TRBV10-3; D is ambiguous. Trimming cost V 3 bases and J 12 bases, with 18 bases left between them. From germline, CDR1 is ENHRY and CDR2 SYGVKD. The CDR3 is 13 residues long.